Listed below are T cell receptor beta chains from one sample, sequenced in a study of shared clonotypes between healthy human individuals. Assay used: immunoSEQ multiplex PCR; TCRdb lists only in-frame clones, some missing. The sample gives fewer than 3 million clones, around 92% of which show up once; roughly 0.34% is in the top ten. The sequenced material came from naive CD4+ T cells from PBMCs. The receptors originated from a man in his late teens or twenties in good health. Some clones in this sample may be carry-over from other donors' samples. Each CDR3 is given with its conserved first and last residue. Fields, in order: V gene, D gene, J gene, clone size, CDR3 DNA, CDR3 protein. A D gene is named only where the DNA matches it firmly. Only some rows state a clone size, as once, few, many or a class for expanded clones.

TRBV6-6	-	TRBJ1-1	-	TGTGCCAGCAGTCTCAGCGGGAACACTGAAGCTTTCTTT	CASSLSGNTEAFF
TRBV14	-	TRBJ1-1	-	TGTGCCAGCAGCCAAGCTGGGGATGGCGAAGCTTTCTTT	CASSQAGDGEAFF
TRBV6-1	-	TRBJ1-5	-	TGTGCCAGCACAGGATCGACAAGGGGTCAGCCCCAGCATTTT	CASTGSTRGQPQHF
TRBV12-5	-	TRBJ2-3	-	TGTGCTAGTGGTTTTTCGGGCGGAGATACGCAGTATTTT	CASGFSGGDTQYF
TRBV7-6	-	TRBJ1-2	-	TGTGCCAGCAGCTTATCGGCAGCGGGGGGCTACACCTTC	CASSLSAAGGYTF
TRBV7-9	TRBD2	TRBJ2-7	once	TGTGCCAGCAGCCCGCGCTTTGCAGCGGGAGCCTACGAGCAGTACTTC	CASSPRFAAGAYEQYF
TRBV11-2	TRBD1	TRBJ1-3	-	TGTGCCAGCAGCGCCGGACAGGGGTCCGGAAACACCATATATTTT	CASSAGQGSGNTIYF
TRBV19	-	TRBJ1-1	-	TGTGCCAGTAGTCCACGTAGGTCCGGGCACACTGAAGCTTTCTTT	CASSPRRSGHTEAFF
TRBV7-9	-	TRBJ2-1	-	TGTGCCAGCAGCGCAGTTAGTGCGGGTGAGCAGTTCTTC	CASSAVSAGEQFF
TRBV10-3	-	TRBJ1-2	-	TGTGCCATCAGTGACAGGGTGGGGACCGCTGGCTACACCTTC	CAISDRVGTAGYTF
TRBV6-1	-	TRBJ1-1	-	TGTGCCAGCAGTGAAAACGGCAAAATGGGTAGCCGGCCGCTGGAAGCTTTCTTT	CASSENGKMGSRPLEAFF
TRBV29-1	-	TRBJ1-2	once	TGCAGCGTTGGTGAGGGCTATGGCTACACCTTC	CSVGEGYGYTF
TRBV5-1	-	TRBJ2-7	-	TGCGCCAGCAGCTTGCTGGGGGACCCGGGGGAGCAGTACTTC	CASSLLGDPGEQYF
TRBV28	-	TRBJ1-4	few	TGTGCCAGCACCCCAGGCGGGGGCGGTGAAAAACTGTTTTTT	CASTPGGGGEKLFF
TRBV4-2	TRBD1	TRBJ1-3	-	TGTGCCAGCAGCGACCGACAGGGACTAAGCTCTGGAAACACCATATATTTT	CASSDRQGLSSGNTIYF
TRBV13	-	TRBJ2-7	-	TGTGCCAGCAGCCTCTACGGGCAGGCAAGAACCTCCTACGAGCAGTACTTC	CASSLYGQARTSYEQYF
TRBV7-2	-	TRBJ2-5	-	TGTGCCAGCAGCGCGGCCGGGACTGCCAGCCGGACCCAGTACTTC	CASSAAGTASRTQYF
TRBV11-2	-	TRBJ2-1	once	TGTGCCAGCAGCTTGACTGCCTACAATGAGCAGTTCTTC	CASSLTAYNEQFF
TRBV6-5	-	TRBJ1-5	-	TGTGCCAGCATGTCCAGGCCCAATCAGCCCCAGCATTTT	CASMSRPNQPQHF
TRBV5-1	-	TRBJ1-3	-	TGCGCCAGCAGCTTGACCGCTGGAGGAAACACCATATATTTT	CASSLTAGGNTIYF
TRBV6-1	-	TRBJ2-7	-	TGTGCCAGCAGTGAGGCTAGCGTAAAGGCGGAGCAGTACTTC	CASSEASVKAEQYF
TRBV7-9	TRBD1	TRBJ2-1	once	TGTGCCAGCAGCTCGACAGGGGACGGGATTCCCAATGAGCAGTTCTTC	CASSSTGDGIPNEQFF
TRBV11-3	TRBD2	TRBJ2-2	-	TGTGCCAGCAGCTCGGCTAGCGGGAGGGCCACCGGGGAGCTGTTTTTT	CASSSASGRATGELFF
TRBV28	-	TRBJ2-6	-	TGTGCCAGCAGTGCCCCAGGGGCTGGGGCCAACGTCCTGACTTTC	CASSAPGAGANVLTF
TRBV19	-	TRBJ2-1	-	TGTGCCAGTAGTATAGCGATTTGGGGTAATGAGCAGTTCTTC	CASSIAIWGNEQFF
TRBV6-5	-	TRBJ1-4	-	TGTGCCAGCAGTTACAGGGGGGGTGAAAAACTGTTTTTT	CASSYRGGEKLFF
TRBV7-9	-	TRBJ2-7	-	TGTGCCAGCAGCTTTCGGGCAGCGGCCTACGAGCAGTACTTC	CASSFRAAAYEQYF
TRBV10-1	-	TRBJ1-1	-	TGCGCCAGCAGACAGGCGTGGGGGAACACTGAAGCTTTCTTT	CASRQAWGNTEAFF
TRBV13	TRBD2	TRBJ2-2	-	TGTGCCAGCAGCTTAAGGAGCGGGAGTGGCACCGGGGAGCTGTTTTTT	CASSLRSGSGTGELFF
TRBV2	-	TRBJ1-4	-	TGTGCCAGCAGGGTATTGCGGACTAATGAAAAACTGTTTTTT	CASRVLRTNEKLFF
TRBV28	TRBD1	TRBJ1-2	-	TGTGCCAGCAGTACTCGGGACAGCTATGGCTACACCTTC	CASSTRDSYGYTF
TRBV28	TRBD1	TRBJ1-2	-	TGTGCCAGCAGGACAGGGGGCAAGGATGGCTACACCTTC	CASRTGGKDGYTF
TRBV19	TRBD1	TRBJ2-3	-	TGTGCCAGCACCGGACAGGGGAACGTCCCAGATACGCAGTATTTT	CASTGQGNVPDTQYF
TRBV28	-	TRBJ2-1	-	TGTGCCAGCAGTCCCCAATACCGACTAGTGATGAATGAGCAGTTCTTC	CASSPQYRLVMNEQFF
TRBV25-1	-	TRBJ1-2	-	TGTGCCAGCAGTGAATCTACGTATGGCTACACCTTC	CASSESTYGYTF
TRBV6-1	-	TRBJ1-1	-	TGTGCCAGCAGACAGGGTCTGAACACTGAAGCTTTCTTT	CASRQGLNTEAFF
TRBV28	-	TRBJ1-2	-	TGTGCCAGCAGCCGGCCGGGGTATTATGGCTACACCTTC	CASSRPGYYGYTF
TRBV4-3	TRBD2	TRBJ2-1	once	TGCGCCAGCAGCCATCGTCTCCCCCCCGCCGCGGGACTAGCGGGAGTGGTTGATGAGCAGTTCTTC	CASSHRLPPAAGLAGVVDEQFF
TRBV19	TRBD2	TRBJ2-5	-	TGTGCCAGTAGTATAGATGGGCTAGCGGGGAAAGAAGAGACCCAGTACTTC	CASSIDGLAGKEETQYF
TRBV2	TRBD2	TRBJ2-4	-	TGTGCCAGCAGTGAACTAGCGGGAGTCCTACTAGCCAAAAACATTCAGTACTTC	CASSELAGVLLAKNIQYF
TRBV18	-	TRBJ1-1	-	TGTGCCAGCTCACGGACAGTGAACACTGAAGCTTTCTTT	CASSRTVNTEAFF
TRBV7-6	TRBD2	TRBJ2-3	once	TGTGCCAGCAGCCGCGGACTAGCGGGATTGACAGATACGCAGTATTTT	CASSRGLAGLTDTQYF
TRBV5-4	-	TRBJ2-1	-	TGTGCCAGCAGGCTAAACGGGGAGCTTACAATTCAGCAGTTCTTC	CASRLNGELTIQQFF
TRBV27	-	TRBJ1-2	-	TGTGCCAGCAGTCAAACCGGGACGGCCGGCTACACCTTC	CASSQTGTAGYTF
TRBV5-4	-	TRBJ2-7	-	TGTGCCAGCAGCTTGAACGGCGGGTCTCACTACGAGCAGTACTTC	CASSLNGGSHYEQYF
TRBV6-5	TRBD1	TRBJ1-1	-	TGTGCCAGCAGTTACAGGACAGGGGGCACTGAAGCTTTCTTT	CASSYRTGGTEAFF